The clone carrying this T cell receptor beta chain was counted a few times. This sample was included in a study of blood T cells in healthy people across ages. Next came a second PCR, run for roughly 6 to 11 cycles, which used a sample-barcoded 5' primer along with a J-beta primer mix. TCRdb ran MiXCR on the 5' RACE reads and lists one entry per CDR3 protein. The sample includes hundreds of thousands of distinct CDR3 sequences, roughly 56% seen only once; the top ten take about a quarter. V was clipped by 0 bases and J by 5 bases, with 11 bases between them. Germline loops: CDR1 LGHNA, CDR2 YNFKEQ. The CDR3 loop spans 15 amino acids.

This receptor was identified in a man aged 35-49 years in good health. Sequenced material: blood. The chain recombines TRBV4-2 with TRBJ2-1; a weak D match, TRBD2 (5 bases). The CDR3 DNA is TGTGCCAGCAGCCAAGAAGCGGCCTCAAACAATGAGCAGTTCTTC. This codes for CASSQEAASNNEQFF.